The next 10 T cell receptor beta chains were all read from a single sample in a study of blood T cell repertoires in COVID-19. Produced via immunoSEQ multiplex PCR; TCRdb's table is partial and in-frame only. This table holds over 200,000 clones, around 90% found once. The sequenced sample was peripheral blood. The receptors shown here come from a woman aged 30 to 39 with acute or convalescent COVID-19.

In this sample, this clone turned up once. The chain combines TRBV29-1 with TRBJ2-5, with TRBD1 matching 8 bases. The CDR3 contains 13 residues. The germline gives CDR1 SQVTM, CDR2 ANQGSEA. V shed 3 bases and J 7 bases; nucleotides not matched to a gene: 7. CDR3 loop: CSVEARGHGTQYF. For the CDR3, the DNA is TGCAGCGTTGAGGCCAGGGGGCACGGGACCCAGTACTTC.

The V call is TRBV12-3 or TRBV12-4, the J call TRBJ2-7; D may be TRBD2 (5 bases). The CDR3 covers 12 residues. Deletions cut 4 bases from V and 3 bases from J, with 7 bases between. The CDR3 loop reads CASSSRDYEQYF. CDR3 DNA: TGTGCCAGCAGTTCCCGGGACTACGAGCAGTACTTC.

This clone was counted once. The chain employs TRBV7-2 and TRBJ2-1; a weak D match, TRBD2 (6 bases). The germline gives CDR1 SGHTA, CDR2 FQGNSA. The CDR3 is 14 residues long. V lost 3 bases and J lost 3, with 9 bases in between. CDR3 sequence: CASSLRLDYNEQFF. CDR3 sequence (DNA): TGTGCCAGCAGCTTGAGACTAGACTACAATGAGCAGTTCTTC.

The chain employs TRBV19 and TRBJ1-6; TRBD1 is a possible D gene (6 bases). V was clipped by 4 bases and J by 9 bases, with 13 bases between them. Germline V CDR1 and CDR2: LNHDA, SQIVND (reference sequence). The CDR3 spans 14 residues. The CDR3 DNA reads TGTGCCAGTAGTACACAGGGTGACTCTTCACCCCTCCACTTT. Protein product: CASSTQGDSSPLHF.

The genes are TRBV9 and TRBJ2-7, with D uncertain. Germline lookup yields CDR1 SGDLS and CDR2 YYNGEE. V lost 0 bases, J lost 2 bases, and 15 bases lay in between. The CDR3 covers 16 residues. The CDR3 nucleotides are TGTGCCAGCAGCGTAGATCAATGGAGCGATCCCTACGAGCAGTACTTC. It specifies CASSVDQWSDPYEQYF. Variable domain in full (rest from reference TRBV9 and TRBJ2-7): DSGVTQTPKHLITATGQRVTLRCSPRSGDLSVYWYQQSLDQGLQFLIQYYNGEERAKGNILERFSAQQFPDLHSELNLSSLELGDSALYFCASSVDQWSDPYEQYFGPGTRLTVT.

The chain uses TRBV7-8 and TRBJ1-2; D is ambiguous. Germline values: CDR1 SGHVS, CDR2 FQNEAQ. The CDR3 is made up of 15 amino acids. The V end lost 5 bases, the J end lost 1 base, and 14 bases lay between the germline ends. CDR3: CASSVQEFVNYGYTF. CDR3 DNA: TGTGCCAGCAGCGTTCAGGAATTTGTTAACTATGGCTACACCTTC.

V is TRBV11-2 and J is TRBJ2-7; TRBD2 aligns across 7 bases. V gave up 1 base and J gave up 3 bases; unmatched junction bases: 6. Germline-derived CDR1 and CDR2 are SGHAT and FQNNGV. The CDR3 has 15 residues. CDR3 amino acids: CASSLGSGGSYEQYF. DNA for the CDR3: TGTGCCAGCAGCTTAGGATCGGGGGGTAGCTACGAGCAGTACTTC.

This rearrangement joins TRBV29-1 to TRBJ2-1; 12 bases agree with TRBD2. Germline V gene data show CDR1 as SQVTM and CDR2 as ANQGSEA. The CDR3 runs to 14 residues. Trimming took 4 bases from V and 10 from J; bases not matched to a gene: 8. CDR3 DNA: TGCAGCGTTGGCAAGACTAGCGGGAGTAAAGAGCAGTTCTTC. As protein: CSVGKTSGSKEQFF.

CDR3 bases: TGTGCCAGCAGCTTAGCGCTAGGCGGGACGGACATTCAGTACTTC. Translation gives CASSLALGGTDIQYF. The chain is built from TRBV7-2 and TRBJ2-4; the D gene is possibly TRBD2 (6 bases). V was shortened by 0 bases and J by 8 bases, with 14 bases between the two germline ends. The CDR3 has 15 amino acids. Germline V gene sequence: CDR1 SGHTA, CDR2 FQGNSA.

The J gene is TRBJ2-3, the V gene TRBV21-1; no check of the table's D call, TRBD2, against the DNA was made. TRBV21-1 has pseudogene status. The CDR3 sequence is 19 residues long. CDR3: CASSKGPKGSGRRTDTQYF. In DNA, the CDR3 is TGTGCCAGCAGCAAAGGTCCTAAGGGTAGCGGGAGGCGGACAGATACGCAGTATTTT.